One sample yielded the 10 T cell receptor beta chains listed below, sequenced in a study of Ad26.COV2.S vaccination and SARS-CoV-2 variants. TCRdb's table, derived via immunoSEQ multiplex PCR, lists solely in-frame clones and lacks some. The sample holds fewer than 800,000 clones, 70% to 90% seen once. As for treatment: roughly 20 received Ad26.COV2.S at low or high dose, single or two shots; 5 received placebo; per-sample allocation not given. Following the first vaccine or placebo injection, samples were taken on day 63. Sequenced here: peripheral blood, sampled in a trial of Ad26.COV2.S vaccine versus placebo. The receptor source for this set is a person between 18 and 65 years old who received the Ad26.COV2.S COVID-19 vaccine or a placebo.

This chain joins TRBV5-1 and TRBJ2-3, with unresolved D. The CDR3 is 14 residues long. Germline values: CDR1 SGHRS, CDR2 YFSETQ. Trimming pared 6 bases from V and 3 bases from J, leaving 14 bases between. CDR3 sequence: CASTYISQTDTQYF. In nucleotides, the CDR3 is TGCGCCAGCACGTACATAAGCCAGACAGATACGCAGTATTTT.

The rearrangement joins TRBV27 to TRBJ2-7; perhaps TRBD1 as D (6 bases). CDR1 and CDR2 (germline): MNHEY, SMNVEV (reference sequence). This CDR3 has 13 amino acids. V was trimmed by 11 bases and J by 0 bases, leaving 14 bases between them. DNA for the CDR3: TGTGCCGTTGGGCCAGGGGACTCCTACGAGCAGTACTTC. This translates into CAVGPGDSYEQYF.

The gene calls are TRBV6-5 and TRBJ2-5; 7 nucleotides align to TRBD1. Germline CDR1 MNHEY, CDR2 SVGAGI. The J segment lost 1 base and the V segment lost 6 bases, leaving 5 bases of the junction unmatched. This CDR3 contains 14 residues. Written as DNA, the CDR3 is TGTGCCAGCAGGCGGACAGGCATCCAAGAGACCCAGTACTTC. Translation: CASRRTGIQETQYF.

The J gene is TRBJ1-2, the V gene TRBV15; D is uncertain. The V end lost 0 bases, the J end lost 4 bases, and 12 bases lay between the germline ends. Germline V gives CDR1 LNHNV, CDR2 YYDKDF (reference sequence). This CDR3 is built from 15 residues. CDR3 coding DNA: TGTGCCACCAGCAGAGAATGGAGGGCCGGCTATGGCTACACCTTC. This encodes CATSREWRAGYGYTF.

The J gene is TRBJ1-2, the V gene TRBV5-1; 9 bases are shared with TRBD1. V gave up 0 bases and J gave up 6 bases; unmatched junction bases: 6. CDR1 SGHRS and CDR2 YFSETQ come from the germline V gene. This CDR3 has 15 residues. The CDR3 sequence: CASSLEGTGQDGYTF. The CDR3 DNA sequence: TGCGCCAGCAGCTTGGAAGGGACAGGGCAAGATGGCTACACCTTC.

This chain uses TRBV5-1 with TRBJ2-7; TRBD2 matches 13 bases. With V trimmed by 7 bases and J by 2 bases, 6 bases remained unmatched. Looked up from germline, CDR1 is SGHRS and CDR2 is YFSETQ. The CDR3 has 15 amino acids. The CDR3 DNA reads TGCGCCAGCCGGACTAGCGGGGGTCTTACCTACGAGCAGTACTTC. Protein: CASRTSGGLTYEQYF.

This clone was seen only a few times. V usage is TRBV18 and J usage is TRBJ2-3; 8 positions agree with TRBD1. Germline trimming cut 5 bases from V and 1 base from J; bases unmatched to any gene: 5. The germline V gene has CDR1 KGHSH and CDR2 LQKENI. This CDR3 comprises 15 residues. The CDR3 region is CASSNSDRGTDTQYF. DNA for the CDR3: TGTGCCAGCTCAAACTCGGACAGGGGCACAGATACGCAGTATTTT.

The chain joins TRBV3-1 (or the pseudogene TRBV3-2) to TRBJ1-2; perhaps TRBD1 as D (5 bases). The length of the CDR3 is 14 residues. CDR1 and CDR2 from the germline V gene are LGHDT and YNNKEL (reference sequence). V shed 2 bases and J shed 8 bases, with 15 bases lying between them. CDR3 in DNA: TGTGCCAGCAGCCAAACTCAGGGCTCGGGGGGCTACACCTTC. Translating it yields CASSQTQGSGGYTF.

The CDR3 loop reads CASSSLPGLEVQTQYF. CDR3 sequence (DNA): TGTGCCAGCAGCTCCCTCCCGGGACTAGAAGTCCAGACCCAGTACTTC. The chain recombines TRBV5-4 with TRBJ2-5, with 8 bases that match TRBD2. With V trimmed by 3 bases and J by 6 bases, 13 bases remained unmatched. The CDR3 extends over 16 amino acids. The germline gives CDR1 SGHNT, CDR2 YYREEE (reference sequence).

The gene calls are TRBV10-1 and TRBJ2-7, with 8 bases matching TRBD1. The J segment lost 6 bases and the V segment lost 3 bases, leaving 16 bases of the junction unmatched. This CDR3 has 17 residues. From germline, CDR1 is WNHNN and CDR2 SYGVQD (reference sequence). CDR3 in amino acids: CASSDPGQGSVGGEQYF. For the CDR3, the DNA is TGCGCCAGCAGTGATCCAGGACAGGGTAGTGTAGGTGGCGAGCAGTACTTC.